Listed here are 10 T cell receptor beta chains from one sample, sequenced in a study of shared clonotypes between healthy human individuals. Sequencing used immunoSEQ multiplex PCR; TCRdb keeps in-frame clones, though not all of them. The table lists under 2.5 million clones, about 90% of them singletons, with 0.37% in the top ten. The sequenced sample was naive CD4+ T cells from PBMCs. This sample's subset: CD45RA+ positively selected. The origin of the receptors is a man aged 18 to 29 in good health. Some clones in this sample may be carry-over from other donors' samples.

With regard to this clone: Within the sample, other DNA sequences also encode this same CDR3. The J gene is TRBJ1-5, the V gene TRBV5-1; D is unclear. Per germline, CDR1 SGHRS and CDR2 YFSETQ. This CDR3 spans 13 amino acids. V gave up 0 bases and J gave up 2 bases, with 3 bases separating them. The CDR3 DNA reads TGCGCCAGCAGCTTGGACGGCAATCAGCCCCAGCATTTT. Amino acid sequence: CASSLDGNQPQHF.

Concerning this clone: Other nucleotide sequences in the sample specify the same CDR3. This chain connects TRBV6-6 to TRBJ2-5, with 9 bases matching TRBD1. From germline, CDR1 is MNHNY and CDR2 SVGAGI (reference sequence). The CDR3 covers 13 residues. The J segment lost 1 base and the V segment lost 6 bases, leaving 0 bases of the junction unmatched. The CDR3 reads CASRDRGQETQYF. The CDR3 nucleotides read TGTGCCAGCAGGGACAGGGGCCAAGAGACCCAGTACTTC.

The gene calls are TRBV10-3 and TRBJ2-5, with no clear D. V was cut by 4 bases and J by 0 bases, with 6 bases left in between. The CDR3 is 13 residues long. Germline assignment: CDR1 ENHRY and CDR2 SYGVKD. DNA for the CDR3: TGTGCCATCAGTGGCCGGGACCAAGAGACCCAGTACTTC. Protein product: CAISGRDQETQYF.

This chain joins TRBV10-3 and TRBJ1-1; tentative D call: TRBD1 (6 bases). The CDR3 covers 14 residues. The V and J ends lost 5 bases and 6 bases respectively, with 16 bases between them. Germline-derived CDR1 and CDR2 are ENHRY and SYGVKD. The CDR3 region is CAISSNREEAEAFF. In nucleotides, the CDR3 is TGTGCCATCAGTAGTAACAGGGAGGAGGCTGAAGCTTTCTTT.

The genes are TRBV11-2 and TRBJ2-7, with D perhaps TRBD1 (6 bases). Trimming cost V 6 bases and J 1 base, with 13 bases left between them. This CDR3 is 14 amino acids long. CDR1 and CDR2 from the germline V gene are SGHAT and FQNNGV. The CDR3 protein is CASRALGASYEQYF. The CDR3, as DNA: TGTGCCAGCAGAGCCCTGGGGGCGTCCTACGAGCAGTACTTC.

This clone was seen once. The J gene is TRBJ2-7, the V gene TRBV2, with unresolved D. Germline assignment: CDR1 SNHLY and CDR2 FYNNEI. V lost 6 bases to trimming and J lost 0 bases, with 9 bases between them. The CDR3 loop spans 13 amino acids. The CDR3 region is CASSLGDSYEQYF. The DNA for the CDR3 is TGTGCCAGCAGCCTGGGCGACTCCTACGAGCAGTACTTC.

The sample holds one count of this clone. This chain connects TRBV5-1 to TRBJ2-3, with TRBD2 matching 7 bases. Germline lookup yields CDR1 SGHRS and CDR2 YFSETQ. CDR3 size: 16 residues. J was trimmed by 3 bases and V by 0 bases; bases with no gene match: 7. Written as DNA, the CDR3 is TGCGCCAGCAGCTTGGCGCCGGCTAGCGGAACAGATACGCAGTATTTT. Protein sequence: CASSLAPASGTDTQYF.

This sequence joins TRBV5-1 and TRBJ2-1; D tentatively reads TRBD1 or TRBD2 (6 bases each). V lost 4 bases, J lost 4 bases, and 15 bases lay in between. CDR1 SGHRS and CDR2 YFSETQ come from the germline V gene. The CDR3 loop spans 15 amino acids. In nucleotides, the CDR3 is TGCGCCAGCAGCCCCGGGGGCTGGGGGTACAATGAGCAGTTCTTC. This sequence encodes CASSPGGWGYNEQFF.

V usage is TRBV7-9 and J usage is TRBJ1-6; 9 nucleotides line up with TRBD1. In germline, CDR1 is SEHNR, CDR2 FQNEAQ (reference sequence). The CDR3 is 15 residues long. Losses at the gene ends were 4 bases for V and 7 bases for J; bases not matched to a gene: 5. The CDR3: CASSSRQGVNSPLHF. In nucleotides, the CDR3 is TGTGCCAGCAGCTCCAGACAGGGGGTGAATTCACCCCTCCACTTT.

The genes are TRBV5-6 and TRBJ2-7; perhaps TRBD2 as D (5 bases). Trimming removed 0 bases from V and 7 bases from J, with 20 bases in between. CDR3 size: 16 residues. Germline assignment: CDR1 SGHDT and CDR2 YYEEEE. The CDR3 DNA reads TGTGCCAGCAGCTTGGCTCCCACAGACTACGGCGGGGAGCAGTACTTC. It encodes CASSLAPTDYGGEQYF. Together with reference TRBV5-6 and TRBJ2-7, the CDR3 gives the full variable domain: DAGVTQSPTHLIKTRGQQVTLRCSPKSGHDTVSWYQQALGQGPQFIFQYYEEEERQRGNFPDRFSGHQFPNYSSELNVNALLLGDSALYLCASSLAPTDYGGEQYFGPGTRLTVT.